These 15 T cell receptor beta chains originate from one sample sequenced in a study of cytomegalovirus exposure and HLA in healthy donors (dated by TCRdb to between 2016 and 2019). The method behind the library was the immunoSEQ multiplex PCR assay. The clones in this table, taken by TCRdb from immuneACCESS, are in-frame only. Not every clone is retained; where verified, under half of the shortfall comes from an unresolved V gene, and the cause of the rest is unknown. The sample has around 220,000 clones on record, roughly 83% of them singletons. More than 12% of the sample is held by the ten biggest clonotypes. The sample was PBMCs. The receptors here all came from a woman aged 25 to 39 in good health and CMV-seropositive.

The chain uses TRBV7-2 and TRBJ1-5; 7 positions match TRBD1. The CDR3 extends over 13 amino acids. V was pared by 5 bases and J by 5 bases, with 3 bases of the junction left unmatched. Per germline, CDR1 SGHTA and CDR2 FQGNSA. The CDR3 coding sequence is TGTGCCAGCAGCATTACAGGGGATCAGCCCCAGCATTTT. Protein: CASSITGDQPQHF.

The chain uses TRBV2 and TRBJ1-2; D is ambiguous. The CDR3 is 15 residues long. In germline, CDR1 is SNHLY, CDR2 FYNNEI. V shed 1 base and J shed 4 bases, with 13 bases lying between them. CDR3 loop: CASSEGQKPLYGYTF. For the CDR3, the DNA is TGTGCCAGCAGTGAAGGTCAGAAACCGCTCTATGGCTACACCTTC.

The rearrangement uses TRBV28 and TRBJ1-2; weak D call: TRBD1 (5 bases). Trimming stripped 7 bases from V and 8 bases from J, with 23 bases between. Per germline, CDR1 MDHEN and CDR2 SYDVKM. This CDR3 region has 15 residues. The CDR3 DNA sequence: TGTGCCAGCAAATTCAATTCGGGGCAGGGAATCGGCTACACCTTC. Translating gives CASKFNSGQGIGYTF.

The chain is built from TRBV7-8 and TRBJ2-6; the D gene is possibly TRBD2 (6 bases). Trimming left V 3 bases short and J 0 bases short, with 18 bases between. The V gene's germline CDR1 is SGHVS and CDR2 FQNEAQ. This CDR3 has 19 residues. CDR3 residues: CASSFRQPGLRSGANVLTF. In DNA, the CDR3 is TGTGCCAGCAGCTTCCGACAACCGGGACTGCGCTCTGGGGCCAACGTCCTGACTTTC.

This clone came up a few times. The chain carries TRBV4-2 and TRBJ1-1; the D is unclear. The CDR3 runs to 14 residues. Trimming removed 4 bases at V and 1 base at J, with 10 bases between. Germline CDR1 LGHNA, CDR2 YNFKEQ. The CDR3 coding sequence is TGTGCCAGCAGCCTATTCAGAACGAACACTGAAGCTTTCTTT. It specifies CASSLFRTNTEAFF.

The chain is built from TRBV28 and TRBJ2-3, with unresolved D. The germline CDR1 and CDR2 sequences are MDHEN and SYDVKM. The CDR3 runs to 15 residues. V was cut by 6 bases and J by 1 base, with 14 bases left in between. The CDR3 DNA is TGTGCCAGCAGCTCAACGGGCAGAGGCACAGATACGCAGTATTTT. Protein product: CASSSTGRGTDTQYF.

J is TRBJ2-3 and V is TRBV10-3, with 10 bases aligning to TRBD2. The junction had 11 bases not matched to a gene; V was cut back by 10 bases and J by 1 base. This CDR3 comprises 16 residues. CDR1 and CDR2 from the germline V gene are ENHRY and SYGVKD. CDR3 sequence reads: CATSRTGTSGTDTQYF. CDR3 DNA sequence: TGTGCCACCTCTCGAACCGGGACTAGCGGCACAGATACGCAGTATTTT.

The rearrangement joins TRBV5-3 to TRBJ1-1; D unclear. TRBV5-3 is noted as an ORF with a role that remains uncertain. This CDR3 is built from 17 residues. V lost 2 bases to trimming and J lost 5 bases, with 22 bases between them. The CDR3 reads CARSFTRRGGWWTEAFF. The DNA of the CDR3 is TGTGCCAGAAGCTTTACTCGGAGAGGTGGATGGTGGACTGAAGCTTTCTTT.

The rearrangement uses TRBV9 and TRBJ2-1; 7 bases agree with TRBD2. This CDR3 is built from 14 residues. Unmatched junction bases numbered 11, after V lost 5 bases and J lost 9 bases. Germline V gives CDR1 SGDLS, CDR2 YYNGEE. The CDR3 region has the DNA TGTGCCAGCAGTCAGAGCGGGACGGCTAGTGAGCAGTTCTTC. Amino acid sequence: CASSQSGTASEQFF.

The chain employs TRBV9 and TRBJ1-1; D is perhaps TRBD1 (5 bases). The CDR3 spans 15 residues. V gave up 4 bases and J gave up 4 bases, with 17 bases separating them. Germline V gives CDR1 SGDLS, CDR2 YYNGEE. CDR3 sequence: CASSLHVGLGTEAFF. The CDR3 DNA is TGTGCCAGCAGCCTTCACGTGGGGCTGGGCACTGAAGCTTTCTTT.

The chain joins TRBV25-1 to TRBJ1-1; the D gene is possibly TRBD1 (5 bases). The CDR3 contains 11 residues. V shed 6 bases and J shed 10 bases, with 12 bases lying between them. Germline V lookup: CDR1 MGHDK, CDR2 SYGVNS. The DNA for the CDR3 is TGTGCCAGCAGCCCCGGGGGGGTAGCTTTCTTT. Its protein is CASSPGGVAFF.

V gene TRBV9 combines with J gene TRBJ1-3; D is unresolved. CDR1 is SGDLS and CDR2 is YYNGEE in the germline V gene. The CDR3 loop spans 15 amino acids. Trimming removed 3 bases at V and 0 bases at J, with 10 bases between. Here the CDR3 reads CASSGGGSSGNTIYF. CDR3 nucleotide sequence: TGTGCCAGCAGCGGGGGAGGCAGCTCTGGAAACACCATATATTTT.

The chain links TRBV7-9 to TRBJ1-3; D might be TRBD1 (5 bases). The germline V gene encodes CDR1 SEHNR and CDR2 FQNEAQ (reference sequence). This CDR3 is 15 amino acids long. V lost 5 bases and J 5 bases, leaving 16 bases between the germline ends. The CDR3 is CASSPDISGRNTIYF. In nucleotides, the CDR3 is TGTGCCAGCAGCCCGGACATTTCGGGCCGAAACACCATATATTTT.

The V gene is TRBV11-2, the J gene TRBJ1-2; no definite D call. Looked up from germline, CDR1 is SGHAT and CDR2 is FQNNGV. The CDR3 loop spans 15 amino acids. V lost 6 bases to trimming and J lost 0 bases, with 14 bases between them. The CDR3 sequence: CASRGWREPNYGYTF. CDR3 coding DNA: TGTGCCAGCAGGGGATGGCGGGAACCTAACTATGGCTACACCTTC.

The V and J genes are TRBV7-2 and TRBJ2-7; 9 positions match TRBD1. Germline CDR1 and CDR2: SGHTA and FQGNSA. The junction had 6 bases not matched to a gene; V was cut back by 1 base and J by 5 bases. The CDR3 is made up of 15 amino acids. In nucleotides, the CDR3 is TGTGCCAGCAGCTTAGTAAGCGGGACAGGGAACGAGCAGTACTTC. Translated, it gives CASSLVSGTGNEQYF.